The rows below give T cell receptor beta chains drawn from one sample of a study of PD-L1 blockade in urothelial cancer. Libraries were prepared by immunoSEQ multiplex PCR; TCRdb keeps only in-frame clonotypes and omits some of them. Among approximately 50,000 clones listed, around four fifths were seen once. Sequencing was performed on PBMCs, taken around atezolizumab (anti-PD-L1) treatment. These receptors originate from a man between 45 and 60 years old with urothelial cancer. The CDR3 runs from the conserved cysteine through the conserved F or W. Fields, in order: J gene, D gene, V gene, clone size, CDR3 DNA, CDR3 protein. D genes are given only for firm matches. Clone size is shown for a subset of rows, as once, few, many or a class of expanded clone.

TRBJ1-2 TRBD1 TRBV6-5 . TGTGCCAGCAGCTCCCCGGGCAGGGGGAACTATGGCTACACCTTC CASSSPGRGNYGYTF
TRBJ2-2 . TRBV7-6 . TGTGCCAGCAGCCCCGGGGTCTACACCGGGGAGCTGTTTTTT CASSPGVYTGELFF
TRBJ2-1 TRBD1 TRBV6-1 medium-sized TGTGCCAGCAGTCCAGGGGGCCATGAGCAGTTCTTC CASSPGGHEQFF
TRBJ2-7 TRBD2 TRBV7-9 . TGTGCCAGCAGCTTAAGGGCGGGGGACTACTCCTACGAGCAGTACTTC CASSLRAGDYSYEQYF
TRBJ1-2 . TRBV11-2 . TGTGCCAGCAGCTCCCCGAACAGGGTTTACGATGGCTACACCTTC CASSSPNRVYDGYTF
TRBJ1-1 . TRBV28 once TGTGCCCTAAGGGGCAGCTTGTACACTGAAGCTTTCTTT CALRGSLYTEAFF
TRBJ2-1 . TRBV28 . TGTGCCAGCAGTTCTCTGCTAGACGGGCAGTTCTTC CASSSLLDGQFF
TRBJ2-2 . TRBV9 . TGTGCCAGCAGCCAGGTCGCGGGGAACACCGGGGAGCTGTTTTTT CASSQVAGNTGELFF
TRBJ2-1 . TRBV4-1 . TGCGCCAGCAGCCAAGATTCAGGGTTTTCCTACAATGAGCAGTTCTTC CASSQDSGFSYNEQFF
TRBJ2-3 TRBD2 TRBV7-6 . TGTGCCAGCAGCTTAAGTTCGCGGGGGAGCACAGATACGCAGTATTTT CASSLSSRGSTDTQYF
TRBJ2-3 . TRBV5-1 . TGCGCCAGCAGCTTGGCGGGGGACGGGACCACAGATACGCAGTATTTT CASSLAGDGTTDTQYF
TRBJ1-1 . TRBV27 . TGTGCCAGCAGTCAAAGGGGAACGAACACTGAAGCTTTCTTT CASSQRGTNTEAFF
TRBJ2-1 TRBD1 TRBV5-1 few TGCGCCAGCAGCTTGACTCCGGGACAGGGGGACAATGAGCAGTTCTTC CASSLTPGQGDNEQFF
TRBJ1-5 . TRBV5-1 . TGCGCCAGCAGCACGGACGGGGGCAATCAGCCCCAGCATTTT CASSTDGGNQPQHF
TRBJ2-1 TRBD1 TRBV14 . TGTGCCAGCAGCCGATTCGGGACAGGGTTGGTCAATGAGCAGTTCTTC CASSRFGTGLVNEQFF
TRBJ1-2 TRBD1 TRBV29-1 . TGCAGCGTTGGGACAGGGTTAAGGGGAGGTCGGGGCTATGGCTACACCTTC CSVGTGLRGGRGYGYTF
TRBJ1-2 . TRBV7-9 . TGTGCCAGCAGCGCGCAGGATGACTATGGCTACACCTTC CASSAQDDYGYTF
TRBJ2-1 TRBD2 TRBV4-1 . TGCGCCAGCAGCCGATTCCAGGCCGGGACTAGCGGGGGGGCTGGGGAGCAGTTCTTC CASSRFQAGTSGGAGEQFF
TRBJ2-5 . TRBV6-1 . TGTGCCAGCAGTGGGACACCCCAAGAGACCCAGTACTTC CASSGTPQETQYF
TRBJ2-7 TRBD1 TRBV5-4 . TGTGCCAGCAGGCAGGACAGGGGACAGGGAGATGAGCAGTACTTC CASRQDRGQGDEQYF
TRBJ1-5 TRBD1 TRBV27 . TGTGCCAGCAGTTGGACAGGGTCCCAGCCCCAGCATTTT CASSWTGSQPQHF
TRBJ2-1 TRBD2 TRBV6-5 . TGTGCCAGCAGTTACGCTAGCGGGGGAGGGAATGAGCAGTTCTTC CASSYASGGGNEQFF
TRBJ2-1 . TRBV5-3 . TGTGCCAGAAGCGGCGGACTGTACAATGAGCAGTTCTTC CARSGGLYNEQFF
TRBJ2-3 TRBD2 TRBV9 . TGTGCCAGCAGCCAGGGGACTAGCGGGAGGGTGGCAGATACGCAGTATTTT CASSQGTSGRVADTQYF
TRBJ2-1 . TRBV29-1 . TGCAGCGTTGAAGGTAGTCTAGGCAATGAGCAGTTCTTC CSVEGSLGNEQFF
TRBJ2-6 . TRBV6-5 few TGTGCCAGCAGCCCCGGCTCTGGGGCCAACGTCCTGACTTTC CASSPGSGANVLTF
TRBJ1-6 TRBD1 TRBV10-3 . TGTGCCATCAGTACAGGGGTTAATTCACCCCTCCACTTT CAISTGVNSPLHF
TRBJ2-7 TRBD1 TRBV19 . TGTGCCAGTAGTCTGGGACAGGGTTCCCACGAGCAGTACTTC CASSLGQGSHEQYF
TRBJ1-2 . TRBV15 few TGTGCCACCAGCAGCCCTGGCGCGAGGGAGCGGGATGGCTACACCTTC CATSSPGARERDGYTF
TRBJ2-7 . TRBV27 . TGTGCCAGCAGTTTAAAGAGTACAGCTTCCTACGAGCAGTACTTC CASSLKSTASYEQYF
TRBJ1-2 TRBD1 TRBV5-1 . TGCGCCAGCAGCTCCCCCGGGACAGATGGCTACACCTTC CASSSPGTDGYTF
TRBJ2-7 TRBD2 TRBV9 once TGTGCCAGCAGCGTAGCCGTGGGACTAGCGGAGCCCTACGAGCAGTACTTC CASSVAVGLAEPYEQYF
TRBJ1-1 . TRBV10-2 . TGCGCCAGCAGTGTTACAGGGACGGGTGAAGCTTTCTTT CASSVTGTGEAFF
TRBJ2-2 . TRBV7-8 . TGTGCCAGCAGCCTCGTGCCAGGGATCGGGGAGCTGTTTTTT CASSLVPGIGELFF
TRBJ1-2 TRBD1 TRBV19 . TGTGCCAGTAGTCTTGGACAGGGGTCTGGCTACACCTTC CASSLGQGSGYTF
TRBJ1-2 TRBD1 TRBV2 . TGTGCCAGTCAGGGGGCGCTTGGGTATGGCTACACCTTC CASQGALGYGYTF
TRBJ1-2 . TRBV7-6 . TGTGCCAGCAGCTTACAGGGGAGGGACGGCTACACCTTC CASSLQGRDGYTF
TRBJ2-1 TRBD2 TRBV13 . TGTGCCAGCAGTCCCGGACTAGCGGGAGTTGAGCAGTTCTTC CASSPGLAGVEQFF
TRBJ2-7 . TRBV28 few TGTGCCAGCAGTTTATCCGGAGGGGCCTACGAGCAGTACTTC CASSLSGGAYEQYF
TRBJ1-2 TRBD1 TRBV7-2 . TGTGCCAGCAGCCCAGGGGGCACCTACTATGGCTACACCTTC CASSPGGTYYGYTF
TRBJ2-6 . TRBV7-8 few TGTGCCAGCGACCACAGGGCATTATATCCTCACGTCCTGACTTTC CASDHRALYPHVLTF
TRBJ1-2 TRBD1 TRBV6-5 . TGTGCCAGCAGTTACACGGGACAGGGGGTAGGCTACACCTTC CASSYTGQGVGYTF
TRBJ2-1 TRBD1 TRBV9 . TGTGCCAGCAGCGTGCGACAGGGCGGTTCGGCGAGTAACAATGAGCAGTTCTTC CASSVRQGGSASNNEQFF
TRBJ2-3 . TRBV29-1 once TGCAGCGTTGAAGGATCGAGGGAACACTTTGGAGCAGATACGCAGTATTTT CSVEGSREHFGADTQYF
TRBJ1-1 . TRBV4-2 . TGTGCCAGCAGCAAATACGCCCTCGGGGGTAAGGACACTGAAGCTTTCTTT CASSKYALGGKDTEAFF
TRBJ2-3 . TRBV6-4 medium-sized TGTGCCAGCAGTGACTCGGCGGGATCTAGCACAGATACGCAGTATTTT CASSDSAGSSTDTQYF
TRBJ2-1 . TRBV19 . TGTGCCAGTAGTATAGGGGGCACAGGCCGATTCCATGAGCAGTTCTTC CASSIGGTGRFHEQFF
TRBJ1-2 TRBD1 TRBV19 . TGTGCCAGTAGTAGGCCAGGGGGGTTCTATGGCTACACCTTC CASSRPGGFYGYTF
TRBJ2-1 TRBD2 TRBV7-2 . TGTGCCAGCAGCTTAAACCCCAGGATAGCGGGGGCCTACAATGAGCAGTTCTTC CASSLNPRIAGAYNEQFF
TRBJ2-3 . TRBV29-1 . TGCAGCGCTAGAACGGGTAGCACAGATACGCAGTATTTT CSARTGSTDTQYF
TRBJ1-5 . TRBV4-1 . TGCGCCAGCAGCCCAGGGGCTGATGGCAATCAGCCCCAGCATTTT CASSPGADGNQPQHF
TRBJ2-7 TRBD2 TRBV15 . TGTGCCACCAGCAGAGATCCGGGAGGTGAAGAGCAGTACTTC CATSRDPGGEEQYF
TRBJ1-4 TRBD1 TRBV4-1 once TGCGCCAGCAGCCAGGCAGGGGGATCTAATGAAAAACTGTTTTTT CASSQAGGSNEKLFF
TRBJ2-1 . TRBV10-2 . TGCGCCAGCAGGGCTACTACTAGTGAGCAGTTCTTC CASRATTSEQFF
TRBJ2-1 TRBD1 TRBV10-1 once TGCGCCAGCAGTCAAACAGGGGGCGCCTACAATGAGCAGTTCTTC CASSQTGGAYNEQFF